This entry is about one TCR beta chain. Its specificity is not known. Researchers ran the PCR with 60 Vbeta and 13 Jbeta primers. As handled by the study authors: An analysis performed later counted roughly 80 million unique TCR beta chains (roughly 11 million of them shared). Profiling relied on immunoSEQ multiplex PCR, and the TCRdb table lists in-frame clones only, not all of them. V, J and clone size are taken as reported in that table, and D and trimming were inferred from the DNA itself. This table has about 120,000 clones, more than 80% appearing once. Trimming took 1 base from V and 4 from J, leaving 19 bases between them. Germline-derived CDR1 and CDR2 are SGHAT and FQNNGV. The CDR3 runs to 18 residues. This entry is derived from a study of cytomegalovirus exposure and HLA in healthy donors. Study overall: Unique TCRs numbering around 85 million, obtained from HLA-typed donors, made up an early data release.

Findings of the study overall: Reported performance of the classifier showed diagnosis of cytomegalovirus status with high specificity and sensitivity. It was 164 TCR beta chains that were listed as cytomegalovirus-associated.

The origin of this receptor is a man between 35 and 55 years old in good health and CMV-seronegative. Sequencing was done on a sample of PBMCs. V gene TRBV11-2 combines with J gene TRBJ1-4; D remains ambiguous. Here the CDR3 DNA reads TGTGCCAGCAGCTTAGGTCGGTCCACGGTTGTACTTAATGAAAAACTGTTTTTT. This sequence encodes CASSLGRSTVVLNEKLFF.